This TCR beta chain stems from a study of identical twins. General study results and limits: Compared with unrelated sharing, twin-shared out-of-frame alpha sequences had more low-probability sequences. Beta out-of-frame sequences showed weaker excess sharing between twins.

This clonotype was seen only a few times. Its antigen remains unknown. MiXCR, run by TCRdb on the 5' RACE reads, gives a single entry per CDR3 protein. This table has about 200,000 distinct CDR3 sequences, about 7.5% appearing once. The CDR3 contains 15 residues. In germline, CDR1 is KGHSH, CDR2 LQKENI. The ends lost 3 bases at V and 3 bases at J; junction bases unmatched: 3. The same sample was also used in a study of yellow fever vaccine responses in identical twins.

This receptor was taken from a woman younger than 30 in good health. The specimen was memory (CD45RO+) T cells sorted from blood. The chain combines TRBV18 with TRBJ2-3; 10 positions match TRBD1. The CDR3 is CASSPGQGVTDTQYF. In nucleotides, the CDR3 is TGTGCCAGCTCACCTGGACAGGGGGTGACAGATACGCAGTATTTT.